The 19 T cell receptor beta chains given below trace back to one sample, sequenced in a study of blood T cell repertoires in COVID-19 (dated by TCRdb to 2020 to 2022). The library was prepared using the immunoSEQ multiplex PCR assay. TCRdb re-hosts the immuneACCESS table, in-frame sequences only. Its copies lack some clones; in the studies checked, an unresolved V gene accounts for under half of them, and the cause for the rest is not known. The sample contains fewer than 400,000 clones, roughly 88% of them found a single time. Roughly 2.9% of the sample comes from the top ten. Sequencing input: peripheral blood. These receptors were taken from a woman in her 30s with COVID-19, enrolled during active disease.

The chain carries TRBV28 and TRBJ2-3; TRBD1 aligns across 8 bases. V lost 5 bases to trimming and J lost 2 bases; unmatched junction nucleotides: 9. This CDR3 has 16 residues. The germline gives CDR1 MDHEN, CDR2 SYDVKM. The CDR3 DNA sequence: TGTGCCAGCAGTATACCATTGACAGGGGTCACAGATACGCAGTATTTT. Translation: CASSIPLTGVTDTQYF.

This clone was seen only a few times. This chain connects TRBV20-1 to TRBJ2-2; TRBD2 matches at 10 bases. The CDR3 spans 16 residues. Trimming removed 3 bases from V and 5 bases from J; junction bases left unmatched: 9. Germline CDR1 reads DFQATT; CDR2 reads SNEGSKA (reference sequence). The CDR3 coding sequence is TGCAGTGCTAGTTCCACGCTAGCGGGAGAGACCGGGGAGCTGTTTTTT. It specifies CSASSTLAGETGELFF.

V gene TRBV5-8 combines with J gene TRBJ2-7; perhaps TRBD2 as D (6 bases). V was pared by 4 bases and J by 5 bases, with 13 bases between. The length of the CDR3 is 13 residues. CDR1 SGHTS and CDR2 YDEGEE come from the germline V gene. The chain's CDR3 is CASSPRGSHEQYF. The CDR3, as DNA: TGTGCCAGCAGCCCTCGGGGGTCGCACGAGCAGTACTTC.

V gene TRBV5-1 combines with J gene TRBJ2-7, with 7 bases that match TRBD1. CDR1 is SGHRS, CDR2 YFSETQ, per germline. V lost 1 base to trimming and J lost 3 bases; unmatched junction nucleotides: 19. The CDR3 extends over 19 amino acids. CDR3 amino acids: CASSLPSPLQMDRYYEQYF. Written as DNA, the CDR3 is TGCGCCAGCAGCTTGCCTTCTCCCCTCCAAATGGACAGGTACTACGAGCAGTACTTC.

The chain has TRBV9 and TRBJ2-4, with D tentatively TRBD2 (5 bases). The V and J ends lost 3 bases and 11 bases respectively, with 12 bases between them. The length of the CDR3 is 12 residues. Germline V gives CDR1 SGDLS, CDR2 YYNGEE. As DNA, the CDR3 is TGTGCCAGCAGCGACACCGTGGGAGTTCAGTACTTC. Translated, it gives CASSDTVGVQYF. Complete variable domain (other parts from reference TRBV9 and TRBJ2-4): DSGVTQTPKHLITATGQRVTLRCSPRSGDLSVYWYQQSLDQGLQFLIQYYNGEERAKGNILERFSAQQFPDLHSELNLSSLELGDSALYFCASSDTVGVQYFGAGTRLSVL.

The rearrangement links TRBV3-1 (or the pseudogene TRBV3-2) to TRBJ1-1; 7 positions agree with TRBD1. Germline CDR1 LGHDT, CDR2 YNNKEL (reference sequence). V shed 5 bases, J shed 0 bases, and the junction held 6 bases outside the gene matches. This CDR3 has 15 residues. CDR3 DNA: TGTGCCAGCAGCATTGGACAGGCCATGAACACTGAAGCTTTCTTT. Translated: CASSIGQAMNTEAFF.

The genes are TRBV7-9 and TRBJ1-4; 7 bases agree with TRBD1. J gave up 3 bases and V 5 bases, and 3 bases lay outside the gene matches. The germline V gene encodes CDR1 SEHNR and CDR2 FQNEAQ (reference sequence). This CDR3 contains 14 residues. CDR3 bases: TGTGCCAGCAGCGAGGGACAGCCTAATGAAAAACTGTTTTTT. This encodes CASSEGQPNEKLFF.

V is TRBV7-2 and J is TRBJ2-7, with D possibly matching TRBD2 (6 bases). V dropped 7 bases and J dropped 4 bases, with 17 bases sitting between them. The CDR3 loop spans 14 amino acids. The V gene's germline CDR1 is SGHTA and CDR2 FQGNSA. CDR3: CASTPRGRSYEQYF. Written as DNA, the CDR3 is TGTGCCAGCACCCCGCGGGGCCGCTCTTACGAGCAGTACTTC.

This chain uses TRBV18 with TRBJ2-1, with TRBD1 identical over 11 bases. V was clipped by 6 bases and J by 6 bases; unmatched bases: 4. This CDR3 comprises 14 residues. Germline CDR1 is KGHSH and CDR2 is LQKENI. The CDR3 reads CASSVGTGGNEQFF. The CDR3, as DNA: TGTGCCAGCTCCGTCGGGACAGGGGGCAATGAGCAGTTCTTC.

The V gene is TRBV10-3, the J gene TRBJ2-1; weak D call: TRBD2 (5 bases). The CDR3 spans 14 residues. Germline assignment: CDR1 ENHRY and CDR2 SYGVKD. The V gene lost 4 bases and the J gene lost 6 bases, with 13 bases spanning the gap. CDR3 sequence: CAISGGSVFNEQFF. The CDR3 DNA sequence: TGTGCCATCAGTGGAGGGAGCGTATTCAATGAGCAGTTCTTC.

The V and J genes are TRBV11-2 and TRBJ2-7; TRBD1 is a possible D gene (6 bases). CDR3 size: 16 residues. The V and J ends lost 5 bases and 5 bases respectively, with 22 bases between them. Germline CDR1 SGHAT, CDR2 FQNNGV. CDR3: CASSPIWGPHTHEQYF. CDR3 in DNA: TGTGCCAGCAGCCCCATATGGGGGCCTCACACCCACGAGCAGTACTTC. Together with reference TRBV11-2 and TRBJ2-7, the CDR3 gives the full variable domain: EAGVAQSPRYKIIEKRQSVAFWCNPISGHATLYWYQQILGQGPKLLIQFQNNGVVDDSQLPKDRFSAERLKGVDSTLKIQPAKLEDSAVYLCASSPIWGPHTHEQYFGPGTRLTVT.

The V call is TRBV5-1, the J call TRBJ1-1, with 7 bases lining up with TRBD1. J gave up 3 bases and V 2 bases, and 4 bases lay outside the gene matches. Germline CDR1 SGHRS, CDR2 YFSETQ. This CDR3 has 14 residues. The CDR3 DNA reads TGCGCCAGCAGCTTCAAGGGGGCGGACACTGAAGCTTTCTTT. Translated, it gives CASSFKGADTEAFF.

The chain carries TRBV5-4 and TRBJ2-1; 10 bases line up with TRBD2. This CDR3 has 16 residues. The V segment lost 0 bases and the J segment 7 bases; nucleotides outside the gene matches: 7. Germline values: CDR1 SGHNT, CDR2 YYREEE (reference sequence). The CDR3 reads CASSLAASGSQNEQFF. The CDR3 nucleotides read TGTGCCAGCAGCTTGGCGGCTAGCGGGAGTCAAAATGAGCAGTTCTTC.

This chain joins TRBV19 and TRBJ1-1; 9 positions agree with TRBD1. J gave up 4 bases and V 6 bases, and 6 bases lay outside the gene matches. Looked up from germline, CDR1 is LNHDA and CDR2 is SQIVND (reference sequence). The CDR3 spans 14 residues. CDR3 coding DNA: TGTGCCAGTAGCTTGACAGGGGGGACCACTGAAGCTTTCTTT. Translation: CASSLTGGTTEAFF. The full variable domain, rest sourced from reference TRBV19 and TRBJ1-1, is DGGITQSPKYLFRKEGQNVTLSCEQNLNHDAMYWYRQDPGQGLRLIYYSQIVNDFQKGDIAEGYSVSREKKESFPLTVTSAQKNPTAFYLCASSLTGGTTEAFFGQGTRLTVV.

J is TRBJ1-1 and V is TRBV12-3 or TRBV12-4; D uncertain. V gave up 5 bases and J gave up 4 bases, with 5 bases separating them. CDR3 length: 11 residues. The CDR3 bases are TGTGCCAGCAGTGTGGCCACTGAAGCTTTCTTT. Translation: CASSVATEAFF.

The V gene is TRBV2, the J gene TRBJ1-5; D is possibly TRBD1 (6 bases). Trimming pared 4 bases from V and 6 bases from J, leaving 13 bases between. Germline V gene data show CDR1 as SNHLY and CDR2 as FYNNEI. This CDR3 spans 14 amino acids. CDR3 loop: CASSVGGGPQPQHF. The CDR3 DNA follows: TGTGCCAGCAGTGTGGGAGGGGGGCCTCAGCCCCAGCATTTT.

The chain carries TRBV14 and TRBJ2-1, with a weak D call TRBD2 (6 bases). CDR3 length equals 15 residues. Germline lookup yields CDR1 SGHDN and CDR2 FVKESK. V was pared by 3 bases and J by 6 bases, with 15 bases between. The CDR3 sequence is CASSHLPGALNEQFF. In DNA, the CDR3 is TGTGCCAGCAGCCATTTACCGGGAGCCCTCAATGAGCAGTTCTTC.

V and J are TRBV10-3 and TRBJ1-6; D is perhaps TRBD1 (6 bases). V was pared by 0 bases and J by 10 bases, with 16 bases between. This CDR3 region has 16 residues. Germline loops: CDR1 ENHRY, CDR2 SYGVKD. The CDR3 reads CAISESTGRAKSPLHF. The CDR3 DNA sequence: TGTGCCATCAGTGAGTCGACAGGCAGGGCTAAATCACCCCTCCACTTT.

The CDR3 nucleotides are TGTGCCAGCAGTGTTACGGGACAATACAATGAGCAGTTCTTC. This sequence encodes CASSVTGQYNEQFF. The chain uses TRBV6-4 and TRBJ2-1, with D perhaps TRBD1 (6 bases). The CDR3 runs to 14 residues. CDR1 and CDR2 (germline): MRHNA, SNTAGT. Deletions cut 4 bases from V and 4 bases from J, with 11 bases between.